Listed below are T cell receptor beta chains from one sample, sequenced in a study of early T cells in non-severe SARS-CoV-2 infection. MiXCR was run by TCRdb on the 5' RACE reads, yielding one entry per CDR3 protein. In the table there are tens of thousands of distinct CDR3 sequences, roughly 5.4% of which are singletons. What was sequenced was whole blood. These receptors were obtained from an adult who was a healthcare worker with PCR-confirmed SARS-CoV-2 infection or an uninfected control (not recorded which). CDR3s include the opening cysteine and the closing phenylalanine or tryptophan. A D gene is named only where the DNA matches it firmly. A row's size may be missing; if present it is once, few, many or a size class.

J gene: TRBJ1-2; D gene: NA; clone size: many; V gene: TRBV12-3/TRBV12-4; CDR3 DNA: TGTGCCAGCACTTTGGGGGGGGCGAATGGCTACACCTTC; CDR3 protein: CASTLGGANGYTF
J gene: TRBJ2-3; D gene: TRBD1; clone size: many; V gene: TRBV4-2; CDR3 DNA: TGTGCCAGCAGCCTACAGGGGGCAGGGGGTTCCGGAGATACGCAGTATTTT; CDR3 protein: CASSLQGAGGSGDTQYF
J gene: TRBJ2-5; D gene: TRBD1; clone size: many; V gene: TRBV20-1; CDR3 DNA: TGCAGTGCCGGAACAGGGGGCGCAGAGACCCAGTACTTC; CDR3 protein: CSAGTGGAETQYF
J gene: TRBJ2-7; D gene: TRBD2; clone size: many; V gene: TRBV3-1; CDR3 DNA: TGTGCCAGCAGCCAAGGACTAGCGGGAGGGCCAGGCTCCTACGAGCAGTACTTC; CDR3 protein: CASSQGLAGGPGSYEQYF
J gene: TRBJ2-1; D gene: NA; clone size: few; V gene: TRBV20-1; CDR3 DNA: TGCAGTGCTCCCCGGACGGGGGCAGTCTTCAATGAGCAGTTCTTC; CDR3 protein: CSAPRTGAVFNEQFF
J gene: TRBJ1-2; D gene: NA; clone size: many; V gene: TRBV11-2; CDR3 DNA: TGTGCCAGCAGCCGAGGTGACTCCGAAGGCGGCTACACCTTC; CDR3 protein: CASSRGDSEGGYTF
J gene: TRBJ2-7; D gene: TRBD2; clone size: few; V gene: TRBV30; CDR3 DNA: TGTGCCTGCAGCGGGGGATCCTACGAGCAGTACTTC; CDR3 protein: CACSGGSYEQYF
J gene: TRBJ2-1; D gene: TRBD2; clone size: many; V gene: TRBV7-9; CDR3 DNA: TGTGCCAGCAGTAGCACAGGGACTAGCGGGGGCCAAAGGATCAATGAGCAGTTCTTC; CDR3 protein: CASSSTGTSGGQRINEQFF
J gene: TRBJ2-2; D gene: TRBD2; clone size: NA; V gene: TRBV4-3; CDR3 DNA: TGCGCCAGCAGCCAAGCCCCTAGCGGATCCACCGGGGAGCTGTTTTTT; CDR3 protein: CASSQAPSGSTGELFF
J gene: TRBJ2-1; D gene: NA; clone size: few; V gene: TRBV7-6; CDR3 DNA: TGTGCCAGCAGCTTTTATAGGGGGACCTACAATGAGCAGTTCTTC; CDR3 protein: CASSFYRGTYNEQFF
J gene: TRBJ2-3; D gene: NA; clone size: few; V gene: TRBV12-3/TRBV12-4; CDR3 DNA: TGTGCCAGCAGTCCCTCGGGTCCTGAAAGCACAGATACGCAGTATTTT; CDR3 protein: CASSPSGPESTDTQYF
J gene: TRBJ1-1; D gene: NA; clone size: few; V gene: TRBV6-6; CDR3 DNA: TGTGCCAGCAGTTACGAACGGGCGGCTTTCTTT; CDR3 protein: CASSYERAAFF
J gene: TRBJ2-5; D gene: TRBD2; clone size: many; V gene: TRBV11-2; CDR3 DNA: TGTGCCAGCAGCTATTCTAGCGGGAAGGAGACCCAGTACTTC; CDR3 protein: CASSYSSGKETQYF
J gene: TRBJ1-5; D gene: TRBD1; clone size: many; V gene: TRBV5-8; CDR3 DNA: TGTGCCAGCAGCTTGGCAACAGGGGGCAATCAGCCCCAGCATTTT; CDR3 protein: CASSLATGGNQPQHF
J gene: TRBJ2-1; D gene: TRBD2; clone size: many; V gene: TRBV3-1; CDR3 DNA: TGTGCCAGCAGCCCGCGATCGGGACTAGCGGGGAACTACAATGAGCAGTTCTTC; CDR3 protein: CASSPRSGLAGNYNEQFF
J gene: TRBJ2-3; D gene: TRBD1; clone size: many; V gene: TRBV4-3; CDR3 DNA: TGCGCCAGCAGCCGGAAGACAGGGGGCGATACGCAGTATTTT; CDR3 protein: CASSRKTGGDTQYF